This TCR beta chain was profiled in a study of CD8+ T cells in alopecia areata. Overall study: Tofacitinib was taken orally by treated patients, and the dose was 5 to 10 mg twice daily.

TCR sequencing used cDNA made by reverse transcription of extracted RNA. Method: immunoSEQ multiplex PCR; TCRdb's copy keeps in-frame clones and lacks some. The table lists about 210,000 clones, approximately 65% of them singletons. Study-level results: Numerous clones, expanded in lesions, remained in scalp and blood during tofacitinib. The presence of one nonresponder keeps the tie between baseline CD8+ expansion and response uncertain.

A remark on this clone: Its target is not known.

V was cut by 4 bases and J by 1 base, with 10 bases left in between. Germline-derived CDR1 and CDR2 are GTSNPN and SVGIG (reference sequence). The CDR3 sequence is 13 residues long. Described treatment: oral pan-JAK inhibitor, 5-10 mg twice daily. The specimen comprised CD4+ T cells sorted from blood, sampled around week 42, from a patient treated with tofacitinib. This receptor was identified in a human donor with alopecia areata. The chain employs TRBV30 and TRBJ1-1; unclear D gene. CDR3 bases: TGTGCCTGGACCGACCAGGCGAACACTGAAGCTTTCTTT. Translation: CAWTDQANTEAFF.